This T cell receptor beta chain was recorded in a study of blood T cell repertoires in COVID-19. This clone was detected once. V dropped 0 bases and J dropped 4; count of bases not matched to a gene: 10. This CDR3 has 16 residues. Germline CDR1 is SGDLS and CDR2 is YYNGEE. Some clones are missing from TCRdb's copy, which holds only in-frame ones; the method was immunoSEQ multiplex PCR. The table records 220,000 or so clones, about 80% of them present only once. Sequencing was performed on peripheral blood. This sequence originates from a woman under 40 who had recovered from COVID-19. The chain links TRBV9 to TRBJ2-7; 7 nucleotides match TRBD2. CDR3 residues: CASSVGSGGPDYEQYF. CDR3 nucleotide sequence: TGTGCCAGCAGCGTAGGGTCGGGAGGCCCTGATTACGAGCAGTACTTC.